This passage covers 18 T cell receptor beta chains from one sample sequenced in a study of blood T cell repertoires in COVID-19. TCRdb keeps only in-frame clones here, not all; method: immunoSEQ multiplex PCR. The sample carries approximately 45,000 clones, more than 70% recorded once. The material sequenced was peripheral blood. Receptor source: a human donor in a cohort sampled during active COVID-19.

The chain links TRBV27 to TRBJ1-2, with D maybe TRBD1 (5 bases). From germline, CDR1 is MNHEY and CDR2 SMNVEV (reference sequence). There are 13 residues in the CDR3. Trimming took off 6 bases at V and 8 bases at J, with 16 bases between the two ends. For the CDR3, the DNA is TGTGCCAGCAGACCGGACACCACACGAGGCTACACCTTC. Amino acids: CASRPDTTRGYTF.

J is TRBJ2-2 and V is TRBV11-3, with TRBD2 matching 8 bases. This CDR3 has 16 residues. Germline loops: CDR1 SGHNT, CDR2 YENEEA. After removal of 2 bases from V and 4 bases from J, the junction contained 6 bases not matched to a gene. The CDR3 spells CASSLKAGAVTGELFF. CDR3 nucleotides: TGTGCCAGCAGCTTAAAAGCGGGGGCTGTCACCGGGGAGCTGTTTTTT.

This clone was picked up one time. The CDR3 DNA reads as TGTGCCAGCAGCTTAGCGCTAATTAATGAGCAGTTCTTC. Translation gives CASSLALINEQFF. The V gene is TRBV7-2, the J gene TRBJ2-1; D remains unclear. The CDR3 contains 13 residues. The V gene's germline CDR1 is SGHTA and CDR2 FQGNSA. Between the trimmed V and J ends, which lost 0 bases and 7 bases, there was a span of 7 bases.

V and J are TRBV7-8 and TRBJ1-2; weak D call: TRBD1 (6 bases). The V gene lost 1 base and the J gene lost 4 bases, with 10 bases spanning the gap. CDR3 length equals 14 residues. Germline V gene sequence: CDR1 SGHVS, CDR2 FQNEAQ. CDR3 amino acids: CASSLVVGGYGYTF. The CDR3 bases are TGTGCCAGCAGCTTAGTTGTAGGGGGCTATGGCTACACCTTC.

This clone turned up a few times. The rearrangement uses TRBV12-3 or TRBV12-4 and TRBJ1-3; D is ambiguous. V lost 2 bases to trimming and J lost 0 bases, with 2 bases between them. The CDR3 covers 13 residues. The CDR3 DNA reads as TGTGCCAGCAGTTTACTCTCTGGAAACACCATATATTTT. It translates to CASSLLSGNTIYF.

The CDR3 sequence: CASSPDRAGEDGYTF. The DNA of the CDR3 is TGTGCCAGCTCACCCGACAGGGCTGGCGAAGATGGCTACACCTTC. The chain joins TRBV18 to TRBJ1-2; TRBD1 matches 7 bases. CDR1 and CDR2 (germline): KGHSH, LQKENI. This CDR3 comprises 15 residues. V lost 3 bases and J lost 6; bases outside the gene matches: 10. The full variable domain, completed using reference TRBV18 and TRBJ1-2, is NAGVMQNPRHLVRRRGQEARLRCSPMKGHSHVYWYRQLPEEGLKFMVYLQKENIIDESGMPKERFSAEFPKEGPSILRIQQVVRGDSAAYFCASSPDRAGEDGYTFGSGTRLTVV.

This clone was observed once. The CDR3 region is CASSSTGLLSYEQYF. DNA for the CDR3: TGTGCCAGCAGTTCGACAGGGCTCCTCTCCTACGAGCAGTACTTC. The chain joins TRBV27 to TRBJ2-7, with TRBD1 matching over 7 bases. V lost 4 bases, J lost 0 bases, and 6 bases stayed unmatched. The CDR3 length is 15 residues. Looked up from germline, CDR1 is MNHEY and CDR2 is SMNVEV (reference sequence).

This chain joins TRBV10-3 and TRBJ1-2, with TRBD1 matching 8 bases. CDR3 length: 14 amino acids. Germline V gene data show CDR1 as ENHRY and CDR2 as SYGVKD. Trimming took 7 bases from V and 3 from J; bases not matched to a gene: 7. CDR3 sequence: CAINPRGQDYGYTF. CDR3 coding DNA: TGTGCCATCAATCCCAGGGGACAGGACTATGGCTACACCTTC.

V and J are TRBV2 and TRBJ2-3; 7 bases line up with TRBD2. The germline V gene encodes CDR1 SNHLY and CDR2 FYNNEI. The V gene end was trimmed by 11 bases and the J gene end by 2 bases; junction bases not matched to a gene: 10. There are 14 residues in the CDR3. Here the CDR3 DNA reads TGTGCCGAAAGCGGGGCAGTCTCCACAGATACGCAGTATTTT. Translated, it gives CAESGAVSTDTQYF. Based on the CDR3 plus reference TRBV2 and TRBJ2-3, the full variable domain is EPEVTQTPSHQVTQMGQEVILRCVPISNHLYFYWYRQILGQKVEFLVSFYNNEISEKSEIFDDQFSVERPDGSNFTLKIRSTKLEDSAMYFCAESGAVSTDTQYFGPGTRLTVL.

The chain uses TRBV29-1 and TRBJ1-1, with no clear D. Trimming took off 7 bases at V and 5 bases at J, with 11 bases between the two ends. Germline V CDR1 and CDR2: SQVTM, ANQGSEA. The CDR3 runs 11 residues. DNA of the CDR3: TGCAGCGGTAGTGCCGGGACTGAAGCTTTCTTT. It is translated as CSGSAGTEAFF.

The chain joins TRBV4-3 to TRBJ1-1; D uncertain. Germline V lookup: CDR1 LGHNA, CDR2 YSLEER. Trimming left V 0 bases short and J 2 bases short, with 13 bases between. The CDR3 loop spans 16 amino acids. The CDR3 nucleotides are TGCGCCAGCAGCCAAGAGGTCAGGAAAGCTAACACTGAAGCTTTCTTT. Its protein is CASSQEVRKANTEAFF.

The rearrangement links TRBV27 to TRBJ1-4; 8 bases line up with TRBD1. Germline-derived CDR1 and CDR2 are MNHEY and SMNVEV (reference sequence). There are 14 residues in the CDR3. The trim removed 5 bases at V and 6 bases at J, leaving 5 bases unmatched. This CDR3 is CASSGDRRYEKLFF. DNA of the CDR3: TGTGCCAGCAGTGGGGACAGGCGGTATGAAAAACTGTTTTTT.

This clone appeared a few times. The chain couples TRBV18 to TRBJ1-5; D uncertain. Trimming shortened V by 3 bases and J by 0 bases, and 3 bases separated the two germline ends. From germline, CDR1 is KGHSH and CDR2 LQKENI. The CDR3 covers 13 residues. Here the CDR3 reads CASSPISNQPQHF. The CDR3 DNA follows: TGTGCCAGCTCACCCATTAGCAATCAGCCCCAGCATTTT.

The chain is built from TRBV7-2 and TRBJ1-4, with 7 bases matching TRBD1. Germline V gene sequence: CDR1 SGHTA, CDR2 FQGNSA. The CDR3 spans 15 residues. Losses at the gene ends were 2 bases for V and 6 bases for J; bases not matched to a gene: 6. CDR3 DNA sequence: TGTGCCAGCAGCTTAAGAGGGGGCGGAGATGAAAAACTGTTTTTT. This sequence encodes CASSLRGGGDEKLFF.

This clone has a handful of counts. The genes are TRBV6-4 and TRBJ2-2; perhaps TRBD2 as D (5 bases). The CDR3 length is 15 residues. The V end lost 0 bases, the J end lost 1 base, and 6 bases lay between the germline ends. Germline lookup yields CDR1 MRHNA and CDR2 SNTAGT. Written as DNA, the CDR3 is TGTGCCAGCAGTGACTCCGCGGGGAACACCGGGGAGCTGTTTTTT. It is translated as CASSDSAGNTGELFF.

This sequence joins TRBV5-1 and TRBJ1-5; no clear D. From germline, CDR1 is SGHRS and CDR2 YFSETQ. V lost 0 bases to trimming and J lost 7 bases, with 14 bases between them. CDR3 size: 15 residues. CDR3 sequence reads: CASSLVAGVGQPQHF. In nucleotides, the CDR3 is TGCGCCAGCAGCTTGGTTGCGGGAGTCGGGCAGCCCCAGCATTTT.

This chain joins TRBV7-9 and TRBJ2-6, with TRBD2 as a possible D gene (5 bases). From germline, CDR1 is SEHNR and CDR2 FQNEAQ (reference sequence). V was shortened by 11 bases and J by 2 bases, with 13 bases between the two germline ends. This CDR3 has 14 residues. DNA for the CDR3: TGTGCCCCCGACGGGATCCCTGGGGCCAACGTCCTGACTTTC. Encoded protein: CAPDGIPGANVLTF.

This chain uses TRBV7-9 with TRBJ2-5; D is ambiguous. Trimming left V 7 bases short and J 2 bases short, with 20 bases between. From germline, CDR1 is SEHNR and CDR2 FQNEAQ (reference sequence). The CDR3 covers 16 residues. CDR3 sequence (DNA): TGTGCCAGCACCCTGATCGGTTCGAGGAAACAAGAGACCCAGTACTTC. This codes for CASTLIGSRKQETQYF.